This entry lists 22 T cell receptor beta chains sequenced from one sample in a study of cytomegalovirus exposure and HLA in healthy donors (dated by TCRdb to 2015 to 2018). Library method: the immunoSEQ multiplex PCR assay. The multiplex PCR relied on a mix of 60 forward primers for TCR Vbeta segments and 13 reverse primers for TCR Jbeta segments. Entries here come from immuneACCESS through TCRdb and include only in-frame sequences with V and J called. Some clones fail to appear in such tables; in the studies checked, an unresolved V gene covers under half of the shortfall, and the cause of the remainder is unknown. Present in this sample are around 200,000 clones, 77% of which were seen just once. Of the sample, about 2.5% is held by the ten largest clones. What was sequenced was PBMCs. These receptors were obtained from a woman in her sixties in good health and CMV-seropositive.

The rearrangement joins TRBV14 to TRBJ2-4; 7 positions agree with TRBD2. The germline V gene encodes CDR1 SGHDN and CDR2 FVKESK. The V gene end was trimmed by 8 bases and the J gene end by 7 bases; junction bases not matched to a gene: 11. The CDR3 is made up of 14 amino acids. CDR3 sequence: CASARSGGVNIQYF. Written as DNA, the CDR3 is TGTGCCAGCGCCCGTTCGGGGGGTGTGAACATTCAGTACTTC. Supplemented by reference TRBV14 and TRBJ2-4, the full variable domain reads EAGVTQFPSHSVIEKGQTVTLRCDPISGHDNLYWYRRVMGKEIKFLLHFVKESKQDESGMPNNRFLAERTGGTYSTLKVQPAELEDSGVYFCASARSGGVNIQYFGAGTRLSVL.

V and J are TRBV11-2 and TRBJ2-2; D not certain. The CDR3 totals 13 residues. Germline V lookup: CDR1 SGHAT, CDR2 FQNNGV. Trimming removed 4 bases from V and 5 bases from J, with 8 bases in between. In nucleotides, the CDR3 is TGTGCCAGCAGCTCCACTACAACCGGGGAGCTGTTTTTT. Protein product: CASSSTTTGELFF.

The chain employs TRBV2 and TRBJ2-3; no reliable D call. The V end lost 2 bases, the J end lost 3 bases, and 3 bases lay between the germline ends. The germline V gene encodes CDR1 SNHLY and CDR2 FYNNEI. This CDR3 is 12 amino acids long. The DNA for the CDR3 is TGTGCCAGCAGTGAATCGACAGATACGCAGTATTTT. Its protein is CASSESTDTQYF.

The chain combines TRBV5-1 with TRBJ2-7; perhaps TRBD1 as D (6 bases). The CDR3 contains 15 residues. Germline CDR1 reads SGHRS; CDR2 reads YFSETQ. V was shortened by 9 bases and J by 5 bases, with 24 bases between the two germline ends. CDR3 bases: TGCGCCACCCGCATGCTGGCGCAGGGGAGAAACGAGCAGTACTTC. Protein: CATRMLAQGRNEQYF.

This chain joins TRBV28 and TRBJ2-2, with D possibly TRBD1 on 5 matching bases. V was clipped by 1 base and J by 7 bases, with 10 bases between them. The V gene's germline CDR1 is MDHEN and CDR2 SYDVKM. The CDR3 length is 14 residues. The CDR3 bases are TGTGCCAGCAGTTTATCAGGGATCGGCGGGGAGCTGTTTTTT. Translation gives CASSLSGIGGELFF.

The chain joins TRBV7-9 to TRBJ2-5; D might be TRBD2 (5 bases). The CDR3 totals 15 residues. Germline CDR1 and CDR2: SEHNR and FQNEAQ (reference sequence). V was trimmed by 1 base and J by 3 bases, leaving 12 bases between them. The CDR3 DNA is TGTGCCAGCAGCTTAGGAGGGAGTGAAAAAGAGACCCAGTACTTC. Residues: CASSLGGSEKETQYF.

The table lists this clone with a few counts. The chain has TRBV6-5 and TRBJ1-6; no reliable D call. Trimming pared 3 bases from V and 4 bases from J, leaving 7 bases between. This CDR3 is 14 amino acids long. Per the germline V gene, CDR1 is MNHEY and CDR2 is SVGAGI. CDR3 sequence reads: CASSYAGYNSPLHF. The CDR3 DNA is TGTGCCAGCAGTTATGCAGGTTATAATTCACCCCTCCACTTT.

The J gene is TRBJ2-1, the V gene TRBV7-9, with a tentative D call TRBD1 (6 bases). The CDR3 extends over 15 amino acids. Germline V gene lookup returns CDR1 SEHNR and CDR2 FQNEAQ (reference sequence). V lost 8 bases, J lost 0 bases, and 14 bases lay in between. CDR3 protein: CASERTEDSYNEQFF. The CDR3 DNA is TGTGCCAGCGAAAGGACAGAGGACTCCTACAATGAGCAGTTCTTC.

The rearrangement links TRBV15 to TRBJ2-7; TRBD1 matches at 7 bases. The V gene end was trimmed by 3 bases and the J gene end by 3 bases; junction bases not matched to a gene: 11. This CDR3 is built from 16 residues. CDR1 and CDR2 (germline): LNHNV, YYDKDF (reference sequence). CDR3 sequence reads: CATSRGDSDRDYEQYF. The CDR3 DNA reads TGTGCCACCAGCAGGGGGGATAGCGACAGGGACTACGAGCAGTACTTC. Looking up the rest from reference TRBV15 and TRBJ2-7 gives the full variable domain: DAMVIQNPRYQVTQFGKPVTLSCSQTLNHNVMYWYQQKSSQAPKLLFHYYDKDFNNEADTPDNFQSRRPNTSFCFLDIRSPGLGDTAMYLCATSRGDSDRDYEQYFGPGTRLTVT.

CDR3 loop: CASKQTLTYNEQFF. CDR3 bases: TGTGCCAGTAAACAGACCTTAACCTACAATGAGCAGTTCTTC. The chain joins TRBV19 to TRBJ2-1, with D hard to call. V shed 7 bases and J shed 2 bases, with 12 bases lying between them. The CDR3 loop spans 14 amino acids. CDR1 and CDR2 (germline): LNHDA, SQIVND (reference sequence).

The chain links TRBV7-3 to TRBJ2-5, with TRBD1 identical over 11 bases. The end of the DNA fits TRBJ2-7 better, so the J call may be wrong. This CDR3 has 14 residues. Germline V gene data show CDR1 as SGHTA and CDR2 as FQGTGA. CDR3 DNA: TGTGCCAGCAGCACTGGGACAGGGGGTGGCGAGCAGTACTTC. Translating it yields CASSTGTGGGEQYF.

CDR3 in amino acids: CASSEAAGADTQYF. The CDR3 DNA is TGTGCCAGCAGTGAAGCAGCGGGGGCAGATACGCAGTATTTT. The V call is TRBV2, the J call TRBJ2-3; 8 bases are a match to TRBD2. The CDR3 runs 14 residues. After removal of 0 bases from V and 4 bases from J, the junction contained 0 bases not matched to a gene. The germline V gene has CDR1 SNHLY and CDR2 FYNNEI. The whole variable domain, remainder taken from reference TRBV2 and TRBJ2-3, is EPEVTQTPSHQVTQMGQEVILRCVPISNHLYFYWYRQILGQKVEFLVSFYNNEISEKSEIFDDQFSVERPDGSNFTLKIRSTKLEDSAMYFCASSEAAGADTQYFGPGTRLTVL.

The chain combines TRBV5-6 with TRBJ1-2; D perhaps matches TRBD1 (6 bases). The CDR3 covers 16 residues. Germline V lookup: CDR1 SGHDT, CDR2 YYEEEE. V dropped 3 bases and J dropped 4 bases, with 19 bases sitting between them. The CDR3 DNA is TGTGCCAGCAGCTGGCCCCGGACAGCATACCCCTATGGCTACACCTTC. It is translated as CASSWPRTAYPYGYTF.

This clone has only a few counts. The chain combines TRBV4-2 with TRBJ2-3; D might be TRBD2 (5 bases). Germline V CDR1 and CDR2: LGHNA, YNFKEQ. Trimming took 2 bases from V and 3 from J, leaving 24 bases between them. The CDR3 consists of 19 residues. In nucleotides, the CDR3 is TGTGCCAGCAGCCAACGGCTATCACTAGGAGGAGGTGTGACAGATACGCAGTATTTT. It translates to CASSQRLSLGGGVTDTQYF.

This clone is large by share. This sequence joins TRBV5-5 and TRBJ1-1; D remains ambiguous. Trimming took off 1 base at V and 1 base at J, with 8 bases between the two ends. This CDR3 is 14 amino acids long. CDR1 and CDR2 from the germline V gene are SGHKS and YYEKEE (reference sequence). The CDR3 region has the DNA TGTGCCAGCAGCTTGACCTCCAGGAACACTGAAGCTTTCTTT. Translating gives CASSLTSRNTEAFF.

The chain combines TRBV10-3 with TRBJ2-3; 8 bases are shared with TRBD2. V dropped 4 bases and J dropped 4; count of bases not matched to a gene: 13. The CDR3 runs to 17 residues. Germline CDR1 and CDR2: ENHRY and SYGVKD. CDR3 amino acids: CAISAALGRGGADTQYF. In nucleotides, the CDR3 is TGTGCCATCAGTGCAGCCCTAGGACGGGGGGGGGCAGATACGCAGTATTTT.

The chain combines TRBV10-3 with TRBJ2-5, with 8 bases aligning to TRBD1. The V segment lost 7 bases and the J segment 2 bases; nucleotides outside the gene matches: 9. CDR3 length: 15 residues. CDR1 ENHRY and CDR2 SYGVKD come from the germline V gene. CDR3 nucleotides: TGTGCCATCAAAGTCGGGACAGGAGGACAAGAGACCCAGTACTTC. The encoded protein is CAIKVGTGGQETQYF.

The chain links TRBV7-9 to TRBJ2-1, with D perhaps matching TRBD2 (6 bases). Germline V gives CDR1 SEHNR, CDR2 FQNEAQ (reference sequence). Trimming removed 2 bases at V and 1 base at J, with 12 bases between. The CDR3 is made up of 16 amino acids. The CDR3: CASSLIDRGSYNEQFF. The DNA for the CDR3 is TGTGCCAGCAGCTTAATAGATCGGGGGTCCTACAATGAGCAGTTCTTC.

As regards this clone: Other DNA sequences within the sample encode an identical CDR3. This chain joins TRBV18 and TRBJ2-3, with 11 bases that match TRBD2. With V trimmed by 1 base and J by 0 bases, 0 bases remained unmatched. CDR1 and CDR2 (germline): KGHSH, LQKENI. The CDR3 spans 16 residues. The DNA of the CDR3 is TGTGCCAGCTCACCACGACTAGCGGGGAGCACAGATACGCAGTATTTT. Translation: CASSPRLAGSTDTQYF.

The CDR3: CASSFLGLAKNIQYF. For the CDR3, the DNA is TGTGCCAGCAGCTTTCTTGGACTAGCTAAAAACATTCAGTACTTC. The chain carries TRBV5-6 and TRBJ2-4; 8 bases align to TRBD2. Looked up from germline, CDR1 is SGHDT and CDR2 is YYEEEE. Losses at the gene ends were 2 bases for V and 4 bases for J; bases not matched to a gene: 5. This CDR3 region has 15 residues.

The rearrangement joins TRBV19 to TRBJ2-6; D is unclear. Trimming shortened V by 3 bases and J by 0 bases, and 6 bases separated the two germline ends. The germline CDR1 and CDR2 sequences are LNHDA and SQIVND (reference sequence). The CDR3 spans 15 residues. The CDR3 coding sequence is TGTGCCAGTAGTATCGTGAGCTCTGGGGCCAACGTCCTGACTTTC. Its translation is CASSIVSSGANVLTF.

The table lists this clone with a few counts. The V and J genes are TRBV5-1 and TRBJ1-4; 8 positions match TRBD1. The germline gives CDR1 SGHRS, CDR2 YFSETQ. V lost 2 bases to trimming and J lost 8 bases; unmatched junction nucleotides: 5. This CDR3 spans 14 amino acids. The CDR3 bases are TGCGCCAGCAGCTTAGGACAGGGTTTAGAAAAACTGTTTTTT. This gives the protein CASSLGQGLEKLFF.